Listed below are T cell receptor beta chains from one sample, sequenced in a study of T cell repertoires in cytomegalovirus infection. The antigens of these receptors remain unknown. TCRdb reanalysed the reads using MiXCR and keeps one entry per CDR3 protein. This table holds some 350,000 distinct CDR3 sequences, 29% found once. The sample was cultured PBMCs, taken from culture after CMV antigen stimulation. Receptor source: a human donor in good health (CMV status not recorded). Some clones in this sample may be carry-over from other donors' samples. Both conserved end residues are part of each CDR3. The order of the fields is J gene, clone size, D gene, V gene, CDR3 protein, CDR3 DNA. D genes are given only for firm matches. Rows may omit the clone size; those that give it use once, few, many or a size class.

>TRBJ2-3|.|TRBD1|TRBV7-2
CASSWGTGRNSDTQYF
TGTGCCAGCAGCTGGGGGACAGGGCGGAACTCAGATACGCAGTATTTT
>TRBJ1-2|.|TRBD1|TRBV28
CASSLQGTYGYTF
TGTGCCAGCAGCTTACAGGGGACCTATGGCTACACCTTC
>TRBJ1-4|.|.|TRBV6-8
CASSYGQSANEKLFF
TGTGCCAGCAGTTACGGACAGAGTGCTAATGAAAAACTGTTTTTT
>TRBJ1-6|.|.|TRBV7-8
CASRVGRTEGSPLHF
TGTGCCAGCAGAGTGGGACGGACCGAGGGTTCACCCCTCCACTTT
>TRBJ1-6|.|TRBD1|TRBV6-6
CASSDRTGMESPLHF
TGTGCCAGCAGTGATCGGACAGGGATGGAATCACCCCTCCACTTT
>TRBJ2-1|.|.|TRBV19
CASSRQDSSYNEQFF
TGTGCCAGTAGCCGACAGGACAGCTCCTACAATGAGCAGTTCTTC
>TRBJ2-7|few|.|TRBV3-1
CASSQVPDPTYEQYF
TGTGCCAGCAGCCAAGTTCCGGACCCTACCTACGAGCAGTACTTC
>TRBJ2-7|.|TRBD1|TRBV5-1
CASSTTGGSSYEQYF
TGCGCCAGCAGCACGACAGGGGGCAGCTCCTACGAGCAGTACTTC
>TRBJ1-2|few|TRBD1|TRBV6-8
CASSLGQGFGYGYTF
TGTGCCAGCAGTTTGGGACAGGGGTTCGGCTATGGCTACACCTTC
>TRBJ2-2|few|TRBD1|TRBV27
CASKTDRGDTGELFF
TGTGCCAGCAAAACGGACAGGGGAGACACCGGGGAGCTGTTTTTT
>TRBJ2-3|.|TRBD2|TRBV4-2
CASSQEGGAGSSTDTQYF
TGTGCCAGCAGCCAAGAAGGAGGAGCGGGATCTAGCACAGATACGCAGTATTTT
>TRBJ2-5|few|TRBD1|TRBV5-4
CASSLDGGQGETQYF
TGTGCCAGCAGCTTGGACGGGGGACAGGGGGAGACCCAGTACTTC
>TRBJ2-2|many|.|TRBV7-8
CASSFRTDYTGELFF
TGTGCCAGCAGCTTCAGGACAGATTACACCGGGGAGCTGTTTTTT
>TRBJ2-7|few|.|TRBV6-5
CASSYSTAGPRAEQYF
TGTGCCAGCAGTTACTCGACAGCAGGGCCCCGCGCCGAGCAGTACTTC
>TRBJ1-2|.|TRBD1|TRBV30
CAWSGTGGGYTF
TGTGCCTGGAGTGGGACAGGGGGAGGCTACACCTTC
>TRBJ2-2|.|TRBD2|TRBV9
CASSVASGSTGELFF
TGTGCCAGCAGCGTAGCTAGCGGGTCCACCGGGGAGCTGTTTTTT
>TRBJ2-7|.|TRBD2|TRBV19
CASSTGLAGPISYEQYF
TGTGCCAGTAGTACGGGACTAGCGGGGCCTATCTCCTACGAGCAGTACTTC
>TRBJ2-6|many|.|TRBV6-5
CASSYSSSGANVLTF
TGTGCCAGCAGTTACTCGAGCTCTGGGGCCAACGTCCTGACTTTC
>TRBJ2-3|.|TRBD2|TRBV20-1
CSAGRGGITDTQYF
TGCAGTGCTGGACGGGGGGGGATAACAGATACGCAGTATTTT
>TRBJ2-3|few|TRBD2|TRBV11-2
CASSILRLAGRGADTQYF
TGTGCCAGCAGCATCCTGCGACTAGCGGGTAGGGGGGCAGATACGCAGTATTTT